The 27 T cell receptor beta chains given below trace back to one sample, sequenced in a study of cytomegalovirus exposure and HLA in healthy donors. 60 Vbeta and 13 Jbeta primers were used in PCR. The method was immunoSEQ multiplex PCR; TCRdb's version includes in-frame clones alone and lacks a portion of them. The profile shows under 200,000 clones, around 80% of them singletons. Sequencing used PBMCs. Every receptor here comes from a woman between 35 and 50 years old in good health and CMV-seronegative.

This clone was seen a few times. The rearrangement joins TRBV2 to TRBJ2-2; 10 nucleotides agree with TRBD2. The CDR3 has 16 amino acids. Losses at the gene ends were 5 bases for V and 3 bases for J; bases not matched to a gene: 6. Per germline, CDR1 SNHLY and CDR2 FYNNEI. The CDR3 region is CASSSSGGGYTGELFF. In nucleotides, the CDR3 is TGTGCCAGCAGTTCTAGCGGGGGCGGATACACCGGGGAGCTGTTTTTT. Based on the CDR3 plus reference TRBV2 and TRBJ2-2, the full variable domain is EPEVTQTPSHQVTQMGQEVILRCVPISNHLYFYWYRQILGQKVEFLVSFYNNEISEKSEIFDDQFSVERPDGSNFTLKIRSTKLEDSAMYFCASSSSGGGYTGELFFGEGSRLTVL.

The CDR3 here is CASKKAGMLGNGAFF. The CDR3 region has the DNA TGTGCCAGCAAGAAAGCAGGAATGTTAGGTAATGGAGCTTTCTTT. The chain recombines TRBV9 with TRBJ1-1; D is unresolved. CDR1 and CDR2 (germline): SGDLS, YYNGEE. The CDR3 has 15 residues. V lost 6 bases and J 10 bases, leaving 25 bases between the germline ends.

The rearrangement links TRBV7-8 to TRBJ1-3; 7 bases fit TRBD1. The CDR3 length is 14 residues. CDR1 SGHVS and CDR2 FQNEAQ come from the germline V gene. V lost 5 bases to trimming and J lost 4 bases; unmatched junction nucleotides: 5. DNA of the CDR3: TGTGCCAGCAGCACCGGGACAGCCGGAAACACCATATATTTT. It codes for CASSTGTAGNTIYF. Combining the CDR3 with reference TRBV7-8 and TRBJ1-3 gives the whole variable domain GAGVSQSPRYKVAKRGQDVALRCDPISGHVSLFWYQQALGQGPEFLTYFQNEAQLDKSGLPSDRFFAERPEGSVSTLKIQRTQQEDSAVYLCASSTGTAGNTIYFGEGSWLTVV.

On this clone itself: At the DNA level, this CDR3 is encoded by other sequences in the same sample as well. This chain uses TRBV27 with TRBJ2-4; possible D gene TRBD1, 6 bases. The CDR3 covers 16 residues. V was clipped by 5 bases and J by 0 bases, with 14 bases between them. Germline CDR1 is MNHEY and CDR2 is SMNVEV (reference sequence). The CDR3: CASSPRDNLAKNIQYF. In DNA, the CDR3 is TGTGCCAGCAGTCCCCGGGACAATCTAGCCAAAAACATTCAGTACTTC.

This sequence joins TRBV12-5 and TRBJ2-7; maybe TRBD1 (6 bases). The germline V and J ends were trimmed by 6 bases and 3 bases, with 18 bases remaining between them. The CDR3 is made up of 15 amino acids. Looked up from germline, CDR1 is LGHNT and CDR2 is FRNRAP. The CDR3 coding sequence is TGTGCTAGTGGCCCATCCCAGGGGTTTGACTACGAGCAGTACTTC. Residues: CASGPSQGFDYEQYF. Variable domain in full (rest from reference TRBV12-5 and TRBJ2-7): DARVTQTPRHKVTEMGQEVTMRCQPILGHNTVFWYRQTMMQGLELLAYFRNRAPLDDSGMPKDRFSAEMPDATLATLKIQPSEPRDSAVYFCASGPSQGFDYEQYFGPGTRLTVT.

V gene TRBV5-1 combines with J gene TRBJ1-2; no reliable D call. V lost 4 bases and J 8 bases, leaving 15 bases between the germline ends. Per the germline V gene, CDR1 is SGHRS and CDR2 is YFSETQ. CDR3 size: 13 residues. The CDR3 spells CASSTIVRSGYTF. In DNA, the CDR3 is TGCGCCAGCAGCACCATTGTACGGAGCGGCTACACCTTC.

V gene TRBV21-1 combines with J gene TRBJ1-1; TRBD1, as called in the table, went unchecked against the DNA. TRBV21-1 is labeled a pseudogene. This CDR3 is 15 amino acids long. CDR3: CASSTLDRGPGGAFF. DNA for the CDR3: TGTGCCAGCAGCACACTCGACAGGGGACCCGGTGGGGCTTTCTTT.

This chain joins TRBV5-5 and TRBJ2-7; D not certain. The germline CDR1 and CDR2 sequences are SGHKS and YYEKEE (reference sequence). V lost 1 base and J 1 base, leaving 6 bases between the germline ends. This CDR3 spans 13 amino acids. CDR3 region: CASSLSLSYEQYF. The CDR3 nucleotides are TGTGCCAGCAGCTTGTCACTTTCCTACGAGCAGTACTTC.

The chain couples TRBV9 to TRBJ2-2; 7 bases agree with TRBD2. This CDR3 contains 15 residues. CDR1 and CDR2 (germline): SGDLS, YYNGEE. Losses at the gene ends were 2 bases for V and 0 bases for J; bases not matched to a gene: 1. Here the CDR3 reads CASSVAGANTGELFF. CDR3 DNA: TGTGCCAGCAGCGTCGCGGGGGCGAACACCGGGGAGCTGTTTTTT.

The CDR3 DNA is TGTGCCAGCAGCTTAGTAGGAGGTCAGCTCTCCTACGAGCAGTACTTC. It specifies CASSLVGGQLSYEQYF. The genes are TRBV7-2 and TRBJ2-7; possibly TRBD2 for D (5 bases). Germline loops: CDR1 SGHTA, CDR2 FQGNSA. Trimming removed 1 base at V and 0 bases at J, with 13 bases between. The CDR3 sequence is 16 residues long.

The genes are TRBV7-2 and TRBJ2-1, with D uncertain. Germline lookup yields CDR1 SGHTA and CDR2 FQGNSA. Trimming stripped 0 bases from V and 0 bases from J, with 6 bases between. CDR3 length: 15 amino acids. CDR3 in DNA: TGTGCCAGCAGCTTAGCGTATAGCTCCTACAATGAGCAGTTCTTC. Translated, it gives CASSLAYSSYNEQFF.

The genes are TRBV27 and TRBJ1-2, with TRBD1 identical over 7 bases. Germline loops: CDR1 MNHEY, CDR2 SMNVEV (reference sequence). The CDR3 loop spans 15 amino acids. V shed 5 bases, J shed 7 bases, and the junction held 13 bases outside the gene matches. DNA for the CDR3: TGTGCCAGCAGTCTCGCCGTGACAGGGCAGTCTGGCTACACCTTC. It translates to CASSLAVTGQSGYTF.

The table lists this clone with a few counts. This sequence joins TRBV27 and TRBJ2-1; D perhaps matches TRBD1 (6 bases). The germline gives CDR1 MNHEY, CDR2 SMNVEV (reference sequence). V was cut by 8 bases and J by 9 bases, with 20 bases left in between. This CDR3 spans 14 amino acids. CDR3 sequence reads: CASGTPGARREQFF. Here the CDR3 DNA reads TGTGCCAGCGGAACCCCAGGGGCCCGCCGTGAGCAGTTCTTC.

The chain links TRBV30 to TRBJ1-1; 9 bases map to TRBD1. V was clipped by 6 bases and J by 4 bases; unmatched bases: 9. The CDR3 has 14 amino acids. Germline V CDR1 and CDR2: GTSNPN, SVGIG (reference sequence). This CDR3 is CACRTGDRSTEAFF. The CDR3 bases are TGTGCCTGTAGGACAGGGGATAGGAGCACTGAAGCTTTCTTT.

This clone came up a few times. This chain connects TRBV2 to TRBJ1-2; D is perhaps TRBD1 (5 bases). Germline V gene sequence: CDR1 SNHLY, CDR2 FYNNEI. This CDR3 spans 11 amino acids. The V end was cut by 6 bases, the J end by 8 bases, with 10 bases between. The CDR3 region is CASRPTGGYTF. CDR3 nucleotide sequence: TGTGCCAGCAGACCTACAGGCGGCTACACCTTC.

The table lists this clone with a few counts. The chain combines TRBV6-5 with TRBJ1-2; tentative D call: TRBD1 (6 bases). The germline V gene encodes CDR1 MNHEY and CDR2 SVGAGI. Trimming took off 5 bases at V and 4 bases at J, with 11 bases between the two ends. The CDR3 has 13 residues. DNA for the CDR3: TGTGCCAGCAGTAGTAGAGGGGGCTATGGCTACACCTTC. Translation: CASSSRGGYGYTF.

The chain uses TRBV7-2 and TRBJ1-2; TRBD1 might be the D (5 bases). Trimming left V 2 bases short and J 0 bases short, with 10 bases between. CDR3 length: 15 residues. The germline V gene encodes CDR1 SGHTA and CDR2 FQGNSA. CDR3 sequence reads: CASSLRGLANYGYTF. For the CDR3, the DNA is TGTGCCAGCAGCTTAAGGGGATTAGCTAACTATGGCTACACCTTC. The complete variable domain, with remaining parts taken from reference TRBV7-2 and TRBJ1-2, reads GAGVSQSPSNKVTEKGKDVELRCDPISGHTALYWYRQSLGQGLEFLIYFQGNSAPDKSGLPSDRFSAERTGGSVSTLTIQRTQQEDSAVYLCASSLRGLANYGYTFGSGTRLTVV.

The chain has TRBV14 and TRBJ1-6; possibly TRBD1 for D (5 bases). Germline V lookup: CDR1 SGHDN, CDR2 FVKESK. V was pared by 2 bases and J by 9 bases, with 11 bases between. This CDR3 is built from 14 residues. The CDR3 DNA follows: TGTGCCAGCAGCCAACCCCAGGGTGGTTCACCCCTCCACTTT. Residues: CASSQPQGGSPLHF. The full variable domain, with the rest looked up from reference TRBV14 and TRBJ1-6, is EAGVTQFPSHSVIEKGQTVTLRCDPISGHDNLYWYRRVMGKEIKFLLHFVKESKQDESGMPNNRFLAERTGGTYSTLKVQPAELEDSGVYFCASSQPQGGSPLHFGNGTRLTVT.

The chain links TRBV7-6 to TRBJ2-7; 9 positions agree with TRBD1. The V gene end was trimmed by 3 bases and the J gene end by 2 bases; junction bases not matched to a gene: 11. Germline V gene sequence: CDR1 SGHVS, CDR2 FNYEAQ. The CDR3 is made up of 17 amino acids. In DNA, the CDR3 is TGTGCCAGCAGCTTGGGCCGACAGGGGGATGTAACCTACGAGCAGTACTTC. Protein product: CASSLGRQGDVTYEQYF.

This chain joins TRBV2 and TRBJ1-4; 7 positions agree with TRBD1. CDR1 is SNHLY and CDR2 is FYNNEI in the germline V gene. The J segment lost 7 bases and the V segment lost 7 bases, leaving 3 bases of the junction unmatched. The length of the CDR3 is 12 residues. The CDR3, as DNA: TGTGCCAGCAAGACAGGGATTGAAAAACTGTTTTTT. Its translation: CASKTGIEKLFF.

The chain links TRBV28 to TRBJ2-7; TRBD1 agrees at 8 bases. The trim removed 8 bases at V and 3 bases at J, leaving 12 bases unmatched. Germline V lookup: CDR1 MDHEN, CDR2 SYDVKM. This CDR3 is built from 15 residues. CDR3 nucleotide sequence: TGTGCCAGCGCACCGAACCTTGGACAGGGCTACGAGCAGTACTTC. This codes for CASAPNLGQGYEQYF.

The gene calls are TRBV2 and TRBJ2-7; tentatively, D is TRBD1 (5 bases). This CDR3 is built from 14 residues. Germline V lookup: CDR1 SNHLY, CDR2 FYNNEI. Trimming removed 0 bases at V and 4 bases at J, with 10 bases between. The DNA for the CDR3 is TGTGCCAGCAGTGAAGCGGGCAGGGTGTACGAGCAGTACTTC. It is translated as CASSEAGRVYEQYF.

The chain links TRBV5-1 to TRBJ1-4, with D possibly TRBD1 on 6 matching bases. This CDR3 is built from 15 residues. Germline V CDR1 and CDR2: SGHRS, YFSETQ. With 0 bases removed from V and 4 bases from J, the gap between germline ends came to 10 bases. CDR3 in DNA: TGCGCCAGCAGCTTGGAAGGGGGGGTTAATGAAAAACTGTTTTTT. Amino acid sequence: CASSLEGGVNEKLFF.

The rearrangement uses TRBV7-8 and TRBJ2-1; 7 nucleotides align to TRBD2. The CDR3 is 17 residues long. Per germline, CDR1 SGHVS and CDR2 FQNEAQ. Unmatched junction bases numbered 5, after V lost 0 bases and J lost 0 bases. The CDR3 is CASSLAWAGDSYNEQFF. As DNA, the CDR3 is TGTGCCAGCAGCTTAGCTTGGGCGGGGGACTCCTACAATGAGCAGTTCTTC.

J is TRBJ2-2 and V is TRBV5-4, with 8 bases that match TRBD1. Germline CDR1 and CDR2: SGHNT and YYREEE (reference sequence). CDR3 size: 17 residues. V was pared by 3 bases and J by 4 bases, with 11 bases of the junction left unmatched. The CDR3 reads CASSSDRVGRSTGELFF. CDR3 nucleotide sequence: TGTGCCAGCAGCTCGGACAGGGTGGGGAGAAGCACCGGGGAGCTGTTTTTT.

The chain joins TRBV5-1 to TRBJ2-1; TRBD2 matches at 13 bases. V lost 4 bases and J lost 6; bases outside the gene matches: 7. This CDR3 spans 16 amino acids. In germline, CDR1 is SGHRS, CDR2 YFSETQ. The CDR3 DNA reads TGCGCCAGCAGCCCTGGACTAGCGGGAGTTGCCAATGAGCAGTTCTTC. This codes for CASSPGLAGVANEQFF.

This clone was found once. The rearrangement uses TRBV29-1 and TRBJ2-5; TRBD1 matches 8 bases. TRBJ2-7 explains the end of the DNA better; the J call may be wrong. CDR1 is SQVTM, CDR2 ANQGSEA, per germline. The CDR3 extends over 13 amino acids. The CDR3 region has the DNA TGCAGCGTGGACGGGACAGGATACTACGAGCAGTACTTC. Translation gives CSVDGTGYYEQYF.